This T cell receptor beta chain was captured by sequencing in a study of tumor-infiltrating lymphocytes in localized non-small cell lung cancer. Study as a whole: Several tumor histologies, both smoking statuses, and some post-neoadjuvant chemotherapy samples were included.

Generated by immunoSEQ multiplex PCR, the TCRdb table keeps only in-frame clones and is missing some. The sample consists of approximately 13,000 clones, 80% to 90% of them appearing once. As to this clone: Other DNA sequences in this specimen translate into the identical CDR3.

CDR3 length: 14 amino acids. Germline values: CDR1 MNHNS, CDR2 SASEGT. J gave up 5 bases and V 6 bases, and 4 bases lay outside the gene matches. This sequence was found in a human donor with non-small cell lung cancer. This rearrangement joins TRBV6-1 to TRBJ1-5, with TRBD1 identical over 10 bases. The sequenced sample consisted of uninvolved lung tissue not adjacent to the tumor. CDR3 residues: CASRGTGAYQPQHF. DNA of the CDR3: TGTGCCAGCAGGGGGACAGGGGCATATCAGCCCCAGCATTTT.